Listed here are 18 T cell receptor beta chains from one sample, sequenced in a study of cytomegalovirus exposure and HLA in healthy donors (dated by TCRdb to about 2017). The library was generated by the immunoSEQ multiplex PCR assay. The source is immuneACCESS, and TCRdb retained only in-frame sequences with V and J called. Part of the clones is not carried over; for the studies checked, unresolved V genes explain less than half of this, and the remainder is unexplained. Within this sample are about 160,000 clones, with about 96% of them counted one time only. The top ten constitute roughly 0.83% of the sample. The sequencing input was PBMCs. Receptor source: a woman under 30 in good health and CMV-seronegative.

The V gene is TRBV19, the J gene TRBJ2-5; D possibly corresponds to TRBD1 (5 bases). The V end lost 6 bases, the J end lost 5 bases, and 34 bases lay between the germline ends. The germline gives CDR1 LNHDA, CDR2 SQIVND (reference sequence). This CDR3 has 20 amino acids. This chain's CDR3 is CASSKHGKPLDNRRRETQYF. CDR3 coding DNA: TGTGCCAGTAGCAAACATGGGAAACCGTTGGACAACCGCCGTCGGGAGACCCAGTACTTC.

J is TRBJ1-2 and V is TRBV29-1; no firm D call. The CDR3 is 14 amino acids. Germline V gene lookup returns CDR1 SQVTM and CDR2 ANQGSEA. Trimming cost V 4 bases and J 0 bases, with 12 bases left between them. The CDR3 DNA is TGCAGCGTTGTTGGGCAGACTACTAACTATGGCTACACCTTC. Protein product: CSVVGQTTNYGYTF.

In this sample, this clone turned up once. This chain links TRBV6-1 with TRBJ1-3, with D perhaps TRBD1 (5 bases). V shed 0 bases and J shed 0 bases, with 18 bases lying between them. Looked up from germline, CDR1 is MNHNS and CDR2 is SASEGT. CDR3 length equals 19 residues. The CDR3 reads CASSEAWQGTTPSGNTIYF. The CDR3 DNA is TGTGCCAGCAGTGAAGCGTGGCAGGGAACCACCCCCTCTGGAAACACCATATATTTT.

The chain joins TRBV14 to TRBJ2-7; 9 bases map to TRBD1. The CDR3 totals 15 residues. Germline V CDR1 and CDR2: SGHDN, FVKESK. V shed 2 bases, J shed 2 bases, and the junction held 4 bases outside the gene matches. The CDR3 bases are TGTGCCAGCAGCCAATCCGGGACAGGGACCTACGAGCAGTACTTC. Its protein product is CASSQSGTGTYEQYF.

The CDR3 sequence is CASSLHRNYGYTF. The CDR3 DNA reads as TGTGCCAGCAGCTTACATAGAAACTATGGCTACACCTTC. The chain joins TRBV7-8 to TRBJ1-2; D is ambiguous. This CDR3 is built from 13 residues. Trimming cost V 2 bases and J 2 bases, with 6 bases left between them. Germline CDR1 SGHVS, CDR2 FQNEAQ.

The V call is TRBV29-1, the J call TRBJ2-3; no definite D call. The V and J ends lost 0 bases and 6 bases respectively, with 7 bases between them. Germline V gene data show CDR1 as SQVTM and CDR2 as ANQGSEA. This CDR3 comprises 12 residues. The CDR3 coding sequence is TGCAGCGTTGAAGAGTACGGGGATACGCAGTATTTT. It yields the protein CSVEEYGDTQYF.

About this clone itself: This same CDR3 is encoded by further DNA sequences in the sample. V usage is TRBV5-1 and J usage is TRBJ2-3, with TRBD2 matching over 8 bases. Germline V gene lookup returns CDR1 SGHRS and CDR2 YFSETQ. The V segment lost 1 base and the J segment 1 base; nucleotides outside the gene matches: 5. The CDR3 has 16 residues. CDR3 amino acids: CASSLSAGGRTDTQYF. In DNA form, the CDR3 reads TGCGCCAGCAGCTTGTCGGCGGGGGGCCGCACAGATACGCAGTATTTT.

The CDR3 region is CASSEFGWRDDGYTF. The CDR3 coding sequence is TGTGCCAGCAGTGAATTCGGGTGGCGGGACGATGGCTACACCTTC. J is TRBJ1-2 and V is TRBV6-1; tentative D call: TRBD1 (5 bases). The CDR3 contains 15 residues. Germline-derived CDR1 and CDR2 are MNHNS and SASEGT. V lost 2 bases and J 6 bases, leaving 16 bases between the germline ends.

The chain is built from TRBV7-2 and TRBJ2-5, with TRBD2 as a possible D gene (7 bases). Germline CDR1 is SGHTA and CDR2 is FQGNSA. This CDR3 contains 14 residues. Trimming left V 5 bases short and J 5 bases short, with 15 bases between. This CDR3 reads CASSLVGGRETQYF. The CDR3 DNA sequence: TGTGCCAGCAGCCTCGTGGGGGGGCGGGAGACCCAGTACTTC.

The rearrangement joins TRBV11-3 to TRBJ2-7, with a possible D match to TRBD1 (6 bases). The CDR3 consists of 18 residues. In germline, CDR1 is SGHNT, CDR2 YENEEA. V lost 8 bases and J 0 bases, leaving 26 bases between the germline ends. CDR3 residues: CASPERPIQGPNSYEQYF. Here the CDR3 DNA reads TGTGCCAGCCCGGAACGTCCCATACAGGGCCCAAACTCCTACGAGCAGTACTTC.

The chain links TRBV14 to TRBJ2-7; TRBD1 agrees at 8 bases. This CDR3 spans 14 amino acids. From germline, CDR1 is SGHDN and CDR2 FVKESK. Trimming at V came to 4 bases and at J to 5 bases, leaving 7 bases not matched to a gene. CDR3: CASSLRQGPNEQYF. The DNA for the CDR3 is TGTGCCAGCAGCCTAAGACAGGGGCCCAACGAGCAGTACTTC.

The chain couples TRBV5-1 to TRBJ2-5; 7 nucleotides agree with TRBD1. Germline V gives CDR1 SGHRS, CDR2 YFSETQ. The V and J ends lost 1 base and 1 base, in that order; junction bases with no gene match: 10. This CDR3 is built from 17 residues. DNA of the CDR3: TGCGCCAGCAGCTTGCTAGTTTACAGGGGCATCCAAGAGACCCAGTACTTC. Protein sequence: CASSLLVYRGIQETQYF. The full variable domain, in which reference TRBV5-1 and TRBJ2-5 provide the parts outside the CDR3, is KAGVTQTPRYLIKTRGQQVTLSCSPISGHRSVSWYQQTPGQGLQFLFEYFSETQRNKGNFPGRFSGRQFSNSRSEMNVSTLELGDSALYLCASSLLVYRGIQETQYFGPGTRLLVL.

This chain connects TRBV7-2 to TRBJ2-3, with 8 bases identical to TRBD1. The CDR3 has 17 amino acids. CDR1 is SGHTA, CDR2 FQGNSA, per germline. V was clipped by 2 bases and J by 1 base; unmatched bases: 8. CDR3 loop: CASSLRTGSFGTDTQYF. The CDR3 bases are TGTGCCAGCAGCTTAAGGACAGGGAGTTTCGGCACAGATACGCAGTATTTT.

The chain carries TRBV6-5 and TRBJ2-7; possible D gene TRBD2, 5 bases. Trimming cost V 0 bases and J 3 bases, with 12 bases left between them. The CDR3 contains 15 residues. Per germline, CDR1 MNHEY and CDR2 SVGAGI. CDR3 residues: CASSYSVAGNYEQYF. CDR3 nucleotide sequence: TGTGCCAGCAGTTACTCGGTTGCCGGGAACTACGAGCAGTACTTC.

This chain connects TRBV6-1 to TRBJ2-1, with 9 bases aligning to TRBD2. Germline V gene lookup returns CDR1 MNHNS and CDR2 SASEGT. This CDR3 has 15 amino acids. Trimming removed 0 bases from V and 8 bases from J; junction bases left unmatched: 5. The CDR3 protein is CASSEATSGYYEQFF. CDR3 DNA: TGTGCCAGCAGTGAAGCAACTAGCGGGTATTATGAGCAGTTCTTC.

CDR3 DNA sequence: TGTGCCAGCAGCCCGGCGGGGGGGCCGCCCCCGTCCCAGCATTTT. Its protein is CASSPAGGPPPSQHF. The chain joins TRBV6-5 to TRBJ1-5, with a possible D match to TRBD1 (6 bases). Trimming removed 6 bases at V and 11 bases at J, with 23 bases between. The CDR3 extends over 15 amino acids. CDR1 is MNHEY and CDR2 is SVGAGI in the germline V gene.

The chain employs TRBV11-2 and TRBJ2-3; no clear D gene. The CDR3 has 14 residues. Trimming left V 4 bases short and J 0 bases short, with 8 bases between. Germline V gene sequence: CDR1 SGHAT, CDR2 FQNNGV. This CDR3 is CASSSPTSTDTQYF. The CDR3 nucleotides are TGTGCCAGCAGCTCCCCAACTAGCACAGATACGCAGTATTTT.

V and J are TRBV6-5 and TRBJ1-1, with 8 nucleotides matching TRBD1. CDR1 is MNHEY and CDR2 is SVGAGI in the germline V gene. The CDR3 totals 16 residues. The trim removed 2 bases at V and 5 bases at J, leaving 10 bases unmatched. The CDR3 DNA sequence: TGTGCCAGCAGTTACGCTTCCAACAGGGGGGGGACTGAAGCTTTCTTT. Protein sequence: CASSYASNRGGTEAFF.